Listed below are T cell receptor beta chains from one sample, sequenced in a study of human T cells and chemical hapten exposure. TCRdb itself ran the RACE reads through MiXCR, one entry per CDR3 protein. The sample carries 350,000 to 400,000 distinct CDR3 sequences, roughly 5.3% recorded once. The sample here was whole blood, taken in connection with sensitization to the hapten diphenylcyclopropenone (DPC). These receptors all come from a woman aged 45-59 years with alopecia areata. Some clones in this sample may be carry-over from other donors' samples. The CDR3 runs from the conserved cysteine through the conserved F or W. D genes are given only for firm matches. A clone size is listed for some rows: how often the clone was seen (once, few, many), or a class if it is expanded.

clone size: many; J gene: TRBJ2-1; V gene: TRBV9; D gene: -; CDR3 DNA: TGTGCCAGCGGAGGCGCTAATGAGCAGTTCTTC; CDR3 protein: CASGGANEQFF
clone size: many; J gene: TRBJ2-1; V gene: TRBV11-3; D gene: -; CDR3 DNA: TGTGCCAGCAGCGTAGGACAGTACAATGAGCAGTTCTTC; CDR3 protein: CASSVGQYNEQFF
clone size: few; J gene: TRBJ2-7; V gene: TRBV21-1; D gene: -; CDR3 DNA: TGTGCCAGCAGCAAATCCGGGACTAGCGGACCCTATGAGCAGTACTTC; CDR3 protein: CASSKSGTSGPYEQYF
clone size: many; J gene: TRBJ2-7; V gene: TRBV6-5; D gene: -; CDR3 DNA: TGTGCCAGCAGTTACTTGGGGGGCTCAGAGCAGTACTTC; CDR3 protein: CASSYLGGSEQYF
clone size: -; J gene: TRBJ2-2; V gene: TRBV4-3; D gene: TRBD1; CDR3 DNA: TGCGCCAGCAGCCACGGGACAGGGGGGGAGTCCGGGGAGCTGTTTTTT; CDR3 protein: CASSHGTGGESGELFF
clone size: many; J gene: TRBJ2-1; V gene: TRBV18; D gene: -; CDR3 DNA: TGTGCCAGCTCACCCCGGGGGGCTCCCCCCTACAATGAGCAGTTCTTC; CDR3 protein: CASSPRGAPPYNEQFF
clone size: -; J gene: TRBJ2-3; V gene: TRBV5-6; D gene: TRBD1; CDR3 DNA: TGTGCCAGCAGCTTGGGACAGGGGGCGCGAAATACGCAGTATTTT; CDR3 protein: CASSLGQGARNTQYF
clone size: many; J gene: TRBJ1-5; V gene: TRBV5-6; D gene: -; CDR3 DNA: TGTGCCAGCAGCTTGCAAAGGGGCTTGGATCAGCCCCAGCATTTT; CDR3 protein: CASSLQRGLDQPQHF
clone size: many; J gene: TRBJ1-1; V gene: TRBV18; D gene: -; CDR3 DNA: TGTGCCAGCTCACCCTCGGGGACTGAAGCTTTCTTT; CDR3 protein: CASSPSGTEAFF
clone size: many; J gene: TRBJ1-2; V gene: TRBV5-6; D gene: -; CDR3 DNA: TGTGCCAGCAGCTTGACGGGGCTGGCAAACTATGGCTACACCTTC; CDR3 protein: CASSLTGLANYGYTF
clone size: many; J gene: TRBJ2-7; V gene: TRBV11-3; D gene: TRBD1; CDR3 DNA: TGTGCCAGCAGCTTCGGGACAGGAGGCGAGCAGTACTTC; CDR3 protein: CASSFGTGGEQYF
clone size: few; J gene: TRBJ1-1; V gene: TRBV3-1; D gene: -; CDR3 DNA: TGTGCCAGCAGCGGAAAAGGGGACACTGAAGCTTTCTTT; CDR3 protein: CASSGKGDTEAFF
clone size: few; J gene: TRBJ2-1; V gene: TRBV28; D gene: -; CDR3 DNA: TGTGCCAGCAGTTCTGAGGGTCTAGCGCGATCTACGAATGAGCAGTTCTTC; CDR3 protein: CASSSEGLARSTNEQFF
clone size: few; J gene: TRBJ1-2; V gene: TRBV7-2; D gene: -; CDR3 DNA: TGTGCCAGCAGCCCCGCTCCGCGGGATATAAACTATGGCTACACCTTC; CDR3 protein: CASSPAPRDINYGYTF
clone size: -; J gene: TRBJ2-7; V gene: TRBV20-1; D gene: -; CDR3 DNA: TGCAGTGCTAGTACAGAAAACTACGAGCAGTACTTC; CDR3 protein: CSASTENYEQYF
clone size: -; J gene: TRBJ1-5; V gene: TRBV6-5; D gene: -; CDR3 DNA: TGTGCCAGCTCCTGGGGGCAGGGGATCAATCAGCCCCAGCATTTT; CDR3 protein: CASSWGQGINQPQHF
clone size: few; J gene: TRBJ1-3; V gene: TRBV20-1; D gene: -; CDR3 DNA: TGCAGTGCTAGAGATGGGAGCTCTGGAAACACCATATATTTT; CDR3 protein: CSARDGSSGNTIYF
clone size: many; J gene: TRBJ1-5; V gene: TRBV6-2/TRBV6-3; D gene: -; CDR3 DNA: TGTGCCAGCAGTTACGGGGGAAGGAATCAGCCCCAGCATTTT; CDR3 protein: CASSYGGRNQPQHF
clone size: many; J gene: TRBJ2-7; V gene: TRBV20-1; D gene: -; CDR3 DNA: TGCAGTGCTAGAGGGCAGGACAGCTTCTCCTACGAGCAGTACTTC; CDR3 protein: CSARGQDSFSYEQYF
clone size: -; J gene: TRBJ2-5; V gene: TRBV7-3; D gene: -; CDR3 DNA: TGTGCCAGCAGCTTAACGTCCCAGGGGTTTGGAGAGACCCAGTACTTC; CDR3 protein: CASSLTSQGFGETQYF
clone size: -; J gene: TRBJ2-7; V gene: TRBV20-1; D gene: TRBD2; CDR3 DNA: TGCAGTGCTAGTGGAGCGGGGGGTATCGAGCAGTACTTC; CDR3 protein: CSASGAGGIEQYF
clone size: many; J gene: TRBJ2-5; V gene: TRBV2; D gene: -; CDR3 DNA: TGTGCCAGCAGTGAAGCCGGAGAGACCCAGTACTTC; CDR3 protein: CASSEAGETQYF
clone size: many; J gene: TRBJ1-5; V gene: TRBV28; D gene: -; CDR3 DNA: TGTGCCAGCAGATCTTTCCGGGGAAGCAATCAGCCCCAGCATTTT; CDR3 protein: CASRSFRGSNQPQHF
clone size: many; J gene: TRBJ2-7; V gene: TRBV29-1; D gene: TRBD2; CDR3 DNA: TGCAGCGTCGGGGGACTAGCGGGAAGCTCCTACGAGCAGTACTTC; CDR3 protein: CSVGGLAGSSYEQYF
clone size: many; J gene: TRBJ2-1; V gene: TRBV9; D gene: -; CDR3 DNA: TGTGCCAGCAGCGACGCCTCCGGGACAAGTCAGTTCTTC; CDR3 protein: CASSDASGTSQFF
clone size: few; J gene: TRBJ2-3; V gene: TRBV5-4; D gene: -; CDR3 DNA: TGTGCCAGCAGCTTGGGTACGGGGGCAGGAGATACGCAGTATTTT; CDR3 protein: CASSLGTGAGDTQYF
clone size: few; J gene: TRBJ2-2; V gene: TRBV29-1; D gene: -; CDR3 DNA: TGCAGCGTCCTATCATCCGTGAAGGCCGGGGAGCTGTTTTTT; CDR3 protein: CSVLSSVKAGELFF
clone size: few; J gene: TRBJ2-4; V gene: TRBV27; D gene: TRBD1; CDR3 DNA: TGTGCCAGCAGTACCCGACAGGGCCTAGCCAAAAACATTCAGTACTTC; CDR3 protein: CASSTRQGLAKNIQYF
clone size: few; J gene: TRBJ1-1; V gene: TRBV10-3; D gene: -; CDR3 DNA: TGTGCCATCAGTGAGTCGGGAACGGCGAACACTGAAGCTTTCTTT; CDR3 protein: CAISESGTANTEAFF
clone size: few; J gene: TRBJ1-3; V gene: TRBV4-2; D gene: -; CDR3 DNA: TGTGCCAGCAGCCAAGATCGGCCGTTCGGGGGGAGTGGAAACACCATATATTTT; CDR3 protein: CASSQDRPFGGSGNTIYF
clone size: many; J gene: TRBJ2-7; V gene: TRBV7-8; D gene: TRBD1; CDR3 DNA: TGTGCCAGCAGCTCCGACAGGGGGGGCTACGAGCAGTACTTC; CDR3 protein: CASSSDRGGYEQYF
clone size: many; J gene: TRBJ1-1; V gene: TRBV7-9; D gene: -; CDR3 DNA: TGTGCCAGCAGCTTCCTTGAAGCTTTCTTT; CDR3 protein: CASSFLEAFF
clone size: many; J gene: TRBJ1-1; V gene: TRBV7-9; D gene: -; CDR3 DNA: TGTGCCAGCAGCCCTCCTGAACCCAAAGCTTTCTTT; CDR3 protein: CASSPPEPKAFF
clone size: few; J gene: TRBJ2-1; V gene: TRBV13; D gene: TRBD2; CDR3 DNA: TGTGCCACCTCGGGGAGCGGGAGCGCGAATGAGCAGTTCTTC; CDR3 protein: CATSGSGSANEQFF
clone size: few; J gene: TRBJ1-2; V gene: TRBV7-9; D gene: -; CDR3 DNA: TGTGCCAGCAGCTTAACGGGGGCGAATGGCTACACCTTC; CDR3 protein: CASSLTGANGYTF
clone size: few; J gene: TRBJ2-3; V gene: TRBV5-4; D gene: -; CDR3 DNA: TGTGCCAGCAGCCCGGTTCGAGGGGCGGAAGATACGCAGTATTTT; CDR3 protein: CASSPVRGAEDTQYF
clone size: many; J gene: TRBJ1-1; V gene: TRBV7-9; D gene: TRBD1; CDR3 DNA: TGTGCCAGCAGCTTAGTTGGACAGGGCACTGAAGCTTTCTTT; CDR3 protein: CASSLVGQGTEAFF
clone size: many; J gene: TRBJ2-4; V gene: TRBV6-1; D gene: TRBD1; CDR3 DNA: TGTGCCAGCAGTGAGGGACAGGGGGCCTTTGGGGACATTCAGTACTTC; CDR3 protein: CASSEGQGAFGDIQYF
clone size: -; J gene: TRBJ1-2; V gene: TRBV4-3; D gene: -; CDR3 DNA: TGCGCCAGCAGCCAATCGGTAGGAGGGCTGGGAGGCTACACCTTC; CDR3 protein: CASSQSVGGLGGYTF
clone size: many; J gene: TRBJ2-2; V gene: TRBV29-1; D gene: TRBD1; CDR3 DNA: TGCAGCGTTCGACAGGGTGAATTCACCGGGGAGCTGTTTTTT; CDR3 protein: CSVRQGEFTGELFF
clone size: once; J gene: TRBJ2-3; V gene: TRBV7-3; D gene: -; CDR3 DNA: TGTGCCAGCAGCCCCGGACGGGAGGATACGCAGTATTTT; CDR3 protein: CASSPGREDTQYF
clone size: few; J gene: TRBJ1-5; V gene: TRBV21-1; D gene: -; CDR3 DNA: TGTGCCAGCAGCAAAGATTATCGGACAGGCAATCAGCCCCAGCATTTT; CDR3 protein: CASSKDYRTGNQPQHF
clone size: -; J gene: TRBJ2-3; V gene: TRBV7-8; D gene: TRBD2; CDR3 DNA: TGTGCCAGCAGCTCCCTAGAGGGAGGGAGCACAGATACGCAGTATTTT; CDR3 protein: CASSSLEGGSTDTQYF
clone size: many; J gene: TRBJ2-2; V gene: TRBV3-1; D gene: -; CDR3 DNA: TGTGCCAGCAGCCAGCCTAATCTGAACACCGGGGAGCTGTTTTTT; CDR3 protein: CASSQPNLNTGELFF
clone size: -; J gene: TRBJ1-5; V gene: TRBV19; D gene: -; CDR3 DNA: TGTGCCAGTAGTATAACTCTCGTTAATCAGCCCCAGCATTTT; CDR3 protein: CASSITLVNQPQHF
clone size: many; J gene: TRBJ2-7; V gene: TRBV9; D gene: -; CDR3 DNA: TGTGCCAGCAGTCCGGAAACCTCCTCCTACGAGCAGTACTTC; CDR3 protein: CASSPETSSYEQYF
clone size: many; J gene: TRBJ1-2; V gene: TRBV28; D gene: TRBD1; CDR3 DNA: TGTGCCAGCAGTTTCCAAGACAGGGCGGCTGGCTACACCTTC; CDR3 protein: CASSFQDRAAGYTF
clone size: -; J gene: TRBJ1-4; V gene: TRBV3-1; D gene: -; CDR3 DNA: TGTGCCAGCAGCCCCTCTGGAGGGAGCGATGAAAAACTGTTTTTT; CDR3 protein: CASSPSGGSDEKLFF
clone size: many; J gene: TRBJ2-3; V gene: TRBV7-6; D gene: TRBD1; CDR3 DNA: TGTGCCAGCAGCTCGACAGGGGCAGGTACAGATACGCAGTATTTT; CDR3 protein: CASSSTGAGTDTQYF
clone size: few; J gene: TRBJ2-2; V gene: TRBV3-1; D gene: -; CDR3 DNA: TGTGCCAGCAGCCAAGTCCTCCCCGGGGAGCTGTTTTTT; CDR3 protein: CASSQVLPGELFF
clone size: many; J gene: TRBJ2-4; V gene: TRBV9; D gene: -; CDR3 DNA: TGTGCCAGCAGCGACCCCCTTAGCCAGGCCAAAAACATTCAGTACTTC; CDR3 protein: CASSDPLSQAKNIQYF
clone size: -; J gene: TRBJ2-3; V gene: TRBV6-1; D gene: -; CDR3 DNA: TGTGCCAGCAATGCGGGGTTGGGCACAGATACGCAGTATTTT; CDR3 protein: CASNAGLGTDTQYF
clone size: many; J gene: TRBJ2-7; V gene: TRBV12-3/TRBV12-4; D gene: TRBD2; CDR3 DNA: TGTGCCAGCAGTCGACTAGCGACGAACGAGCAGTACTTC; CDR3 protein: CASSRLATNEQYF
clone size: few; J gene: TRBJ1-1; V gene: TRBV12-3/TRBV12-4; D gene: TRBD1; CDR3 DNA: TGTGCCAGCAGTTTATACACAGGGGAGGCTTTCTTT; CDR3 protein: CASSLYTGEAFF
clone size: few; J gene: TRBJ1-1; V gene: TRBV5-1; D gene: -; CDR3 DNA: TGCGCCAGCAGCTGGGGGGCGGGGGCCCTGAACACTGAAGCTTTCTTT; CDR3 protein: CASSWGAGALNTEAFF
clone size: -; J gene: TRBJ1-4; V gene: TRBV10-3; D gene: -; CDR3 DNA: TGTGCCATCAGTGAAGGGGGGCCTTCAACTAATGAAAAACTGTTTTTT; CDR3 protein: CAISEGGPSTNEKLFF
clone size: many; J gene: TRBJ2-2; V gene: TRBV7-2; D gene: TRBD1; CDR3 DNA: TGTGCCAGCAGCCCCAGGACAGGGGGCGCCTCCGGGGAGCTGTTTTTT; CDR3 protein: CASSPRTGGASGELFF
clone size: -; J gene: TRBJ2-6; V gene: TRBV6-2/TRBV6-3; D gene: -; CDR3 DNA: TGTGCCAGCAGGGGACGGGACGGCCGCTCTGGGGCCAACGTCCTGACTTTC; CDR3 protein: CASRGRDGRSGANVLTF
clone size: -; J gene: TRBJ2-1; V gene: TRBV12-3/TRBV12-4; D gene: TRBD2; CDR3 DNA: TGTGCCAGCAGTTTAGCGGTTCTAGCGGGGGGCTACAATGAGCAGTTCTTC; CDR3 protein: CASSLAVLAGGYNEQFF